This TCR beta chain originates from a study of T-cell memory formation after mild COVID-19. Each CDR3 protein is one row after TCRdb ran MiXCR on the 5' RACE reads. The top ten hold around 9% of the sample, which has about 400,000 distinct CDR3 sequences, roughly a quarter seen once. This clonotype appeared a few times. V was trimmed by 0 bases and J by 9 bases, leaving 9 bases between them. Germline-derived CDR1 and CDR2 are SGDLS and YYNGEE. This CDR3 region has 12 residues. The V call is TRBV9, the J call TRBJ1-2; D is undetermined. The receptor's source is an adult woman who had mild COVID-19 (a few samples of this study predate the infection). Cell type and time point are not known. Sequencing used PBMCs or a T cell subset sorted from them (not recorded which). In DNA form, the CDR3 reads TGTGCCAGCAGCGTAGGGACGAATCGCTACACCTTC. Encoded protein: CASSVGTNRYTF.